These T cell receptor beta chains were read from a single sample in a study of neoadjuvant nivolumab and ipilimumab in lung cancer. Here immunoSEQ multiplex PCR was the method, and the copy in TCRdb shows in-frame clones only, minus some. The repertoire has about 23,000 clones, roughly 85% of them found once; the top ten carry under 25%. The material sequenced was peripheral blood, taken before neoadjuvant nivolumab, alone or with ipilimumab. The receptors shown here come from an adult with non-small cell lung cancer. Each CDR3 is given with its conserved first and last residue. The order of the fields is V gene, D gene, clone size, J gene, CDR3 DNA, CDR3 protein. A D gene is named only where the DNA matches it firmly. Size is stated for part of the rows, as once, few or many counts, or as a class when the clone is expanded.

V gene: TRBV10-2; D gene: -; clone size: -; J gene: TRBJ2-5; CDR3 DNA: TGCGCCAGCAGCCGGGGAGCGGGACAACAAGAGACCCAGTACTTC; CDR3 protein: CASSRGAGQQETQYF
V gene: TRBV11-2; D gene: -; clone size: -; J gene: TRBJ2-1; CDR3 DNA: TGTGCCAGCAGCTTAGGGTCCAATGGGCAGTTCTTC; CDR3 protein: CASSLGSNGQFF
V gene: TRBV15; D gene: -; clone size: -; J gene: TRBJ1-5; CDR3 DNA: TGTGCCACCAGCAGAGAAGCCAGGGTCCATCAGCCCCAGCATTTT; CDR3 protein: CATSREARVHQPQHF
V gene: TRBV6-1; D gene: -; clone size: -; J gene: TRBJ2-7; CDR3 DNA: TGTGCCAGCCTCGTGGGGAGCTCCTACGAGCAGTACTTC; CDR3 protein: CASLVGSSYEQYF
V gene: TRBV7-9; D gene: TRBD1; clone size: -; J gene: TRBJ1-3; CDR3 DNA: TGTGCCAGCAGCCACGGGACAGGGGGCACGTACACCATATATTTT; CDR3 protein: CASSHGTGGTYTIYF
V gene: TRBV5-4; D gene: -; clone size: -; J gene: TRBJ2-3; CDR3 DNA: TGTGCCAGCAGCCTGGGGCCCGCCAAGACGACAGATACGCAGTATTTT; CDR3 protein: CASSLGPAKTTDTQYF
V gene: TRBV5-1; D gene: -; clone size: -; J gene: TRBJ1-1; CDR3 DNA: TGCGCCAGCAGCTTGGGGCCGGTAAACACTGAAGCTTTCTTT; CDR3 protein: CASSLGPVNTEAFF
V gene: TRBV4-3; D gene: -; clone size: -; J gene: TRBJ2-6; CDR3 DNA: TGCGCCAGCAGCCAAGCGGCGCTCTCTGGGGCCAACGTCCTGACTTTC; CDR3 protein: CASSQAALSGANVLTF
V gene: TRBV11-2; D gene: TRBD1; clone size: -; J gene: TRBJ2-1; CDR3 DNA: TGTGCCAGCAGCTTAGATCTTAGGACAGGGAGCAATGAGCAGTTCTTC; CDR3 protein: CASSLDLRTGSNEQFF
V gene: TRBV6-6; D gene: TRBD1; clone size: -; J gene: TRBJ2-1; CDR3 DNA: TGTGCCAGCCGCCCAGGGGGCTCCTACAATGAGCAGTTCTTC; CDR3 protein: CASRPGGSYNEQFF
V gene: TRBV2; D gene: -; clone size: -; J gene: TRBJ2-6; CDR3 DNA: TGTGCCAGCAGTCCCCTGCCGGGACAAGTTACCTCTGGGGCCAACGTCCTGACTTTC; CDR3 protein: CASSPLPGQVTSGANVLTF
V gene: TRBV30; D gene: TRBD2; clone size: few; J gene: TRBJ2-2; CDR3 DNA: TGTGCCTGGGAAATAGCGGGAGTCCCCGGGGAGCTGTTTTTT; CDR3 protein: CAWEIAGVPGELFF
V gene: TRBV30; D gene: TRBD1; clone size: -; J gene: TRBJ2-2; CDR3 DNA: TGTGCCTGGATGATGGGGACAGGGGGCCCCAGCACCGGGGAGCTGTTTTTT; CDR3 protein: CAWMMGTGGPSTGELFF
V gene: TRBV6-5; D gene: TRBD1; clone size: -; J gene: TRBJ2-7; CDR3 DNA: TGTGCCAGCAGACCCGACAGGGGGTCCTACGAGCAGTACTTC; CDR3 protein: CASRPDRGSYEQYF
V gene: TRBV21-1; D gene: -; clone size: -; J gene: TRBJ2-1; CDR3 DNA: TGTGCCGGGGAGTCCTCCTACAATGAGCAGTTCTTC; CDR3 protein: CAGESSYNEQFF
V gene: TRBV7-9; D gene: -; clone size: -; J gene: TRBJ1-2; CDR3 DNA: TGTGCCAGCAGCTTAGGCACAGGTTATGGCTACACCTTC; CDR3 protein: CASSLGTGYGYTF
V gene: TRBV5-1; D gene: -; clone size: -; J gene: TRBJ2-1; CDR3 DNA: TGCGCCAGCAGCTTGGGTGACTCTCTACAGAGCTCCTACAATGAGCAGTTCTTC; CDR3 protein: CASSLGDSLQSSYNEQFF
V gene: TRBV4-1; D gene: TRBD2; clone size: -; J gene: TRBJ2-5; CDR3 DNA: TGCGCCAGCAGCCAAGGAACCCTAGCGGGAGGGAGGGAGACCCAGTACTTC; CDR3 protein: CASSQGTLAGGRETQYF
V gene: TRBV11-2; D gene: TRBD1; clone size: -; J gene: TRBJ1-4; CDR3 DNA: TGTGCCAGCAGCCTCCGACAGGGAGGTGAAAAACTGTTTTTT; CDR3 protein: CASSLRQGGEKLFF
V gene: TRBV5-1; D gene: TRBD1; clone size: once; J gene: TRBJ1-2; CDR3 DNA: TGCGCCAGCAGCTCGACAGGGAACTATGGCTACACCTTC; CDR3 protein: CASSSTGNYGYTF
V gene: TRBV7-2; D gene: -; clone size: -; J gene: TRBJ2-5; CDR3 DNA: TGTGCCAGCAGCTCAGAGCCGGGAGATCGCTCAGAGACCCAGTACTTC; CDR3 protein: CASSSEPGDRSETQYF
V gene: TRBV18; D gene: TRBD2; clone size: -; J gene: TRBJ2-2; CDR3 DNA: TGTGCCAGCTCACCATCGAAAAGCGGGGCCGGGGAGCTGTTTTTT; CDR3 protein: CASSPSKSGAGELFF
V gene: TRBV7-6; D gene: -; clone size: -; J gene: TRBJ2-3; CDR3 DNA: TGTGCCAGCAGCGCCCGCGGGAGCACAGATACGCAGTATTTT; CDR3 protein: CASSARGSTDTQYF
V gene: TRBV7-9; D gene: TRBD2; clone size: -; J gene: TRBJ2-7; CDR3 DNA: TGTGCCAGCAGGGGAGGGATCCACGAGCAGTACTTC; CDR3 protein: CASRGGIHEQYF
V gene: TRBV2; D gene: -; clone size: -; J gene: TRBJ1-5; CDR3 DNA: TGTGCCAGCAGTCGGGACACCGCGGATCAGCCCCAGCATTTT; CDR3 protein: CASSRDTADQPQHF
V gene: TRBV11-3; D gene: TRBD2; clone size: -; J gene: TRBJ2-7; CDR3 DNA: TGTGCCAGCAGCTTAGCTAGCGGGAACTTGGAGCAGTACTTC; CDR3 protein: CASSLASGNLEQYF
V gene: TRBV2; D gene: -; clone size: -; J gene: TRBJ2-1; CDR3 DNA: TGTGCCAGCAAGAGAAATGGGGACAATGAGCAGTTCTTC; CDR3 protein: CASKRNGDNEQFF
V gene: TRBV18; D gene: TRBD2; clone size: -; J gene: TRBJ2-3; CDR3 DNA: TGTGCCAGCTCACCATCGGCTAGCGGGAGAAGGGGGGATACGCAGTATTTT; CDR3 protein: CASSPSASGRRGDTQYF
V gene: TRBV15; D gene: -; clone size: -; J gene: TRBJ2-1; CDR3 DNA: TGTGCCACCAGCACCTTGTCCGGGGAGCAGTTCTTC; CDR3 protein: CATSTLSGEQFF
V gene: TRBV11-3; D gene: TRBD1; clone size: -; J gene: TRBJ2-2; CDR3 DNA: TGTGCCAGCAGTTTCCGGGACAGGGGGCCCGGGGAGCTGTTTTTT; CDR3 protein: CASSFRDRGPGELFF
V gene: TRBV19; D gene: -; clone size: -; J gene: TRBJ1-2; CDR3 DNA: TGTGCCAGTAGTATACAGGGATATAACTATGGCTACACCTTC; CDR3 protein: CASSIQGYNYGYTF
V gene: TRBV5-1; D gene: TRBD1; clone size: -; J gene: TRBJ2-7; CDR3 DNA: TGCGCCAGCAAGGAACAGGGGTCCTACGAGCAGTACTTC; CDR3 protein: CASKEQGSYEQYF
V gene: TRBV30; D gene: -; clone size: -; J gene: TRBJ1-1; CDR3 DNA: TGTGCCTGGAAGCCCCCTGAAGCTTTCTTT; CDR3 protein: CAWKPPEAFF
V gene: TRBV4-1; D gene: TRBD1; clone size: -; J gene: TRBJ2-2; CDR3 DNA: TGCGCCAGCAGCCTACGGACAGGGGCATCCCGGGAGCTGTTTTTT; CDR3 protein: CASSLRTGASRELFF
V gene: TRBV7-2; D gene: -; clone size: -; J gene: TRBJ2-1; CDR3 DNA: TGTGCCAGCAGCCGGACTTCCTACAATGAGCAGTTCTTC; CDR3 protein: CASSRTSYNEQFF
V gene: TRBV4-2; D gene: -; clone size: -; J gene: TRBJ1-2; CDR3 DNA: TGTGCCAGCAGCCAAGAGGGAGCGGGGTTCGGCTACACCTTC; CDR3 protein: CASSQEGAGFGYTF
V gene: TRBV6-5; D gene: -; clone size: -; J gene: TRBJ2-6; CDR3 DNA: TGTGCCAGCAGTTACTCCGGGGGCTCTGGGGCCAACGTCCTGACTTTC; CDR3 protein: CASSYSGGSGANVLTF
V gene: TRBV29-1; D gene: -; clone size: -; J gene: TRBJ1-5; CDR3 DNA: TGCAGCGTTGTTTTGGAAAGCAATCAGCCCCAGCATTTT; CDR3 protein: CSVVLESNQPQHF
V gene: TRBV29-1; D gene: -; clone size: -; J gene: TRBJ2-1; CDR3 DNA: TGCAGCGTGGAAGAGGCCAACAATGAGCAGTTCTTC; CDR3 protein: CSVEEANNEQFF
V gene: TRBV7-8; D gene: -; clone size: few; J gene: TRBJ2-2; CDR3 DNA: TGTGCCAGCAGCTTAGATACCCCGGGCACCGGGGAGCTGTTTTTT; CDR3 protein: CASSLDTPGTGELFF
V gene: TRBV7-8; D gene: -; clone size: -; J gene: TRBJ2-7; CDR3 DNA: TGTGCCAGCAGCTCTCAAGCGGCTAGCTCCTACGAGCAGTACTTC; CDR3 protein: CASSSQAASSYEQYF
V gene: TRBV6-5; D gene: -; clone size: -; J gene: TRBJ1-2; CDR3 DNA: TGTGCCAGCTCCCGGAGGACTGATAACTATGGCTACACCTTC; CDR3 protein: CASSRRTDNYGYTF